The rows below give T cell receptor beta chains drawn from one sample of a study of cytomegalovirus exposure and HLA in healthy donors. Generated by immunoSEQ multiplex PCR, the TCRdb table keeps only in-frame clones and is missing some. This table holds about 130,000 clones, about 80% found once. The source material was PBMCs. The receptors were sampled from a man aged 25-45 years in good health and CMV-seronegative. The CDR3 runs from the conserved cysteine through the conserved F or W. Fields, in order: D gene, clone size, V gene, J gene, CDR3 DNA, CDR3 protein. The D gene is left open where the match is weak. For some rows the clone size is stated as once, few or many, or as a class when expanded; others skip it.

TRBD1	NA	TRBV12-5	TRBJ1-1	TGTGCTAGTGGACCCACAGACAGGGAAAACACTGAAGCTTTCTTT	CASGPTDRENTEAFF
NA	NA	TRBV7-9	TRBJ2-7	TGTGCCAGCAGCTTAGTTCAGGGAGGAGACTACGAGCAGTACTTC	CASSLVQGGDYEQYF
NA	NA	TRBV27	TRBJ1-1	TGTGCCAGCAGTTTATGGACAGAGAGGAACACTGAAGCTTTCTTT	CASSLWTERNTEAFF
NA	NA	TRBV2	TRBJ1-5	TGTGCCAGCAGTGAAGATCTGGGCCAGCCCCAGCATTTT	CASSEDLGQPQHF
NA	once	TRBV4-2	TRBJ2-3	TGTGCCAGCAGCCTGACAGGAGGATTGACAGATACGCAGTATTTT	CASSLTGGLTDTQYF
TRBD2	NA	TRBV2	TRBJ2-3	TGTGCCAGCAGAGAAGGACTAGCTAGAGGGGCAGATACGCAGTATTTT	CASREGLARGADTQYF
TRBD2	NA	TRBV5-1	TRBJ2-5	TGCGCCAGCAGCCGACAGCGGGACGTAGAGACCCAGTACTTC	CASSRQRDVETQYF
TRBD2	NA	TRBV28	TRBJ2-2	TGTGCCAGCAGTTTGTGGACTAGCGGAAACACCGGGGAGCTGTTTTTT	CASSLWTSGNTGELFF
TRBD1	NA	TRBV5-4	TRBJ2-3	TGTGCCAGCAGCATACAGGGGGTTGCAGATACGCAGTATTTT	CASSIQGVADTQYF
TRBD2	NA	TRBV30	TRBJ2-3	TGTGCCTGGAGTCTCCGCGGGGGGGGCACAGATACGCAGTATTTT	CAWSLRGGGTDTQYF
NA	NA	TRBV27	TRBJ2-2	TGTGCCAGCAGTTTTTCGTTTGGCGGGATGGGCACCGGGGAGCTGTTTTTT	CASSFSFGGMGTGELFF
TRBD2	NA	TRBV6-1	TRBJ2-1	TGTGCCAGCAGTCCACGGACTAGCGGAAACAATGAGCAGTTCTTC	CASSPRTSGNNEQFF
TRBD2	NA	TRBV19	TRBJ2-1	TGTGCCAGTAGTCAAAACCCCGGGCTAGCGGGAGGTGGGGAGCAGTTCTTC	CASSQNPGLAGGGEQFF
TRBD2	once	TRBV7-8	TRBJ2-7	TGTGCCAGCAGCTTAGCGAGCGGGAGCTTCAACGAGCAGTACTTC	CASSLASGSFNEQYF
NA	NA	TRBV5-4	TRBJ1-6	TGTGCCAGCAGCTGGGAACAGGGTGTGGATAATTCACCCCTCCACTTT	CASSWEQGVDNSPLHF
NA	NA	TRBV9	TRBJ2-2	TGTGCCAGCAGCTCCCCCCCGACCGGGGAGCTGTTTTTT	CASSSPPTGELFF
TRBD1	NA	TRBV28	TRBJ1-5	TGTGCCAGCACTGGACAGGGGGCGAGGCCCCAGCATTTT	CASTGQGARPQHF
NA	NA	TRBV7-9	TRBJ2-5	TGTGCCAGCAGCCTTTCCACGGGACTGCTGTACCAAGAGACCCAGTACTTC	CASSLSTGLLYQETQYF
NA	NA	TRBV27	TRBJ1-5	TGTGCCAGCACAACAGGGAATCAGCCCCAGCATTTT	CASTTGNQPQHF
NA	few	TRBV5-1	TRBJ2-2	TGCGCCAGCAGCTTGGGACCGACAGACACCGGGGAGCTGTTTTTT	CASSLGPTDTGELFF
TRBD1	NA	TRBV19	TRBJ1-5	TGTGCCAGTAGTATAGACCGACAGGGCCGGCCCCAGCATTTT	CASSIDRQGRPQHF
TRBD2	NA	TRBV2	TRBJ2-3	TGTGCCAGCAGCGTTGGGACTAGCTCCCGTAGCACAGATACGCAGTATTTT	CASSVGTSSRSTDTQYF
NA	NA	TRBV29-1	TRBJ1-4	TGCAGCGTTGAAGGGGGGGGACCGTTTAATGAAAAACTGTTTTTT	CSVEGGGPFNEKLFF
NA	NA	TRBV28	TRBJ1-4	TGTGCCAGCAGTTTAACAGGGCGAAAACTGTTTTTT	CASSLTGRKLFF
TRBD2	NA	TRBV10-3	TRBJ2-7	TGTGCCATCACCCCTGAGGGTAGCGGGAGAAGGGCCTACGAGCAGTACTTC	CAITPEGSGRRAYEQYF
NA	NA	TRBV18	TRBJ2-6	TGTGCCAGCTCACCATCTTCTGGGGCCAACGTCCTGACTTTC	CASSPSSGANVLTF
TRBD1	NA	TRBV4-1	TRBJ1-1	TGCGCCAGCAGCGACTTGACAGGGAGTCGCGAAGCTTTCTTT	CASSDLTGSREAFF
TRBD1	NA	TRBV28	TRBJ2-3	TGTGCCAGCAGTTTTAAGGCAGGGGGCGGTGATACGCAGTATTTT	CASSFKAGGGDTQYF
NA	NA	TRBV5-8	TRBJ2-3	TGTGCCAGCAGCTTGTTAAGCGTAAGCACAGATACGCAGTATTTT	CASSLLSVSTDTQYF
TRBD2	NA	TRBV4-2	TRBJ2-7	TGTGCCAGCAGCCAACACTATACTAGCGGGAGGTGCGAGCAGTACTTC	CASSQHYTSGRCEQYF
TRBD2	NA	TRBV5-6	TRBJ2-3	TGTGCCAGCAGCCCTGGACTAGCGGGCTTCACAGATACGCAGTATTTT	CASSPGLAGFTDTQYF
NA	once	TRBV10-2	TRBJ2-7	TGCGCCAGCAGCATGGGGGGTCGGTACGAGCAGTACTTC	CASSMGGRYEQYF
TRBD1	few	TRBV28	TRBJ1-3	TGTGCCAGCAGAACAGGGGGCTCTGGAAACACCATATATTTT	CASRTGGSGNTIYF
TRBD2	NA	TRBV7-2	TRBJ2-7	TGTGCCAGCAGCTTCGGGACTAGCGTTACCTACGAGCAGTACTTC	CASSFGTSVTYEQYF
TRBD1	NA	TRBV19	TRBJ1-2	TGTGCCAGTAGTATAGATCAGAGGGGGCTGTGGTATGGCTACACCTTC	CASSIDQRGLWYGYTF
TRBD1	NA	TRBV28	TRBJ2-4	TGTGCCAGCAGTCCCCCCGGGACAGTCAAAAACATTCAGTACTTC	CASSPPGTVKNIQYF
NA	NA	TRBV28	TRBJ1-1	TGTGCCACCTTCGAACCCGCAGGGGTGAACACTGAAGCTTTCTTT	CATFEPAGVNTEAFF
TRBD2	NA	TRBV15	TRBJ2-7	TGTGCCACCAGCAGAGATATGAGCGGGAGTCGGTACGAGCAGTACTTC	CATSRDMSGSRYEQYF
NA	NA	TRBV9	TRBJ1-1	TGTGCCAGCAGCCTCACGAGCCGGGAGGACACTGAAGCTTTCTTT	CASSLTSREDTEAFF
TRBD1	NA	TRBV4-3	TRBJ2-3	TGCGCCAGCAGCCAAGTGGGGCGGACAGGGGGAGCAGATACGCAGTATTTT	CASSQVGRTGGADTQYF
NA	NA	TRBV5-6	TRBJ2-4	TGTGCCAGCAGCTTCGGCGGGTTAGCCAAAAACATTCAGTACTTC	CASSFGGLAKNIQYF
NA	NA	TRBV12-5	TRBJ1-3	TGTGCTAGTGGTTTGGTCCCAAATGGAAACACCATATATTTT	CASGLVPNGNTIYF
TRBD2	few	TRBV10-1	TRBJ2-3	TGCGCCAGCAGTGAAGGACTAGCGGGAGCTGGAGATACGCAGTATTTT	CASSEGLAGAGDTQYF
TRBD1	once	TRBV10-2	TRBJ2-1	TGCGCCAGCAGTGAGGGACAGGGGGCGCATAATGAGCAGTTCTTC	CASSEGQGAHNEQFF
NA	NA	TRBV4-1	TRBJ2-7	TGCGCCAGCAGCCCGACACCGGGACTCCTCGGGATCCACGAGCAGTACTTC	CASSPTPGLLGIHEQYF
TRBD2	NA	TRBV19	TRBJ2-1	TGTGCCACCCGTCTAGCGGTTTTCAATGAGCAGTTCTTC	CATRLAVFNEQFF
NA	NA	TRBV6-1	TRBJ2-5	TGTGCCAGCAGTTCCCGACAGGACCAAGAGACCCAGTACTTC	CASSSRQDQETQYF
TRBD1	NA	TRBV2	TRBJ1-5	TGTGCCAGCAGGGACAGGACAGGGCTTCAGCCCCAGCATTTT	CASRDRTGLQPQHF
NA	NA	TRBV11-1	TRBJ2-7	TGTGCCAGCAGCCTAGGGGACTCGTCCTACGAGCAGTACTTC	CASSLGDSSYEQYF
TRBD2	NA	TRBV6-4	TRBJ2-3	TGTGCCAGCAGTGACTTAGCGGGAGGAGATACGCAGTATTTT	CASSDLAGGDTQYF
TRBD1	once	TRBV4-3	TRBJ1-5	TGCGCCAGCAGCCAAGATAGGGGACAGACCAATCAGCCCCAGCATTTT	CASSQDRGQTNQPQHF
NA	few	TRBV7-9	TRBJ2-7	TGTGCCAGCAGCCCCGCGGCCAGCTCCTACGAGCAGTACTTC	CASSPAASSYEQYF
TRBD2	NA	TRBV27	TRBJ2-1	TGTGCCAGCAGTTTATCAAGTTTACCTAGCGGGCTATTTACGGATGAGCAGTTCTTC	CASSLSSLPSGLFTDEQFF
NA	NA	TRBV6-5	TRBJ1-1	TGTGCCAGCAGTTACCTTGGCCGTTTGAACACTGAAGCTTTCTTT	CASSYLGRLNTEAFF
NA	NA	TRBV5-1	TRBJ1-1	TGCGCCAGCAGCTTGGGTAATTGGCAGATGAACACTGAAGCTTTCTTT	CASSLGNWQMNTEAFF
NA	NA	TRBV9	TRBJ2-3	TGTGCCAGCAGCGCCGGTAGTCGGGATACGCAGTATTTT	CASSAGSRDTQYF
TRBD1	NA	TRBV27	TRBJ1-5	TGTGCCAGCAGTTTAGGAGTTGGGACAGTCAATCAGCCCCAGCATTTT	CASSLGVGTVNQPQHF
TRBD1	NA	TRBV7-2	TRBJ1-6	TGTGCCAGCGCTGACAGGGACTATTCACCCCTCCACTTT	CASADRDYSPLHF
NA	NA	TRBV4-1	TRBJ2-3	TGCGCCAGCAGCCTTGCGGGAAACACAGATACGCAGTATTTT	CASSLAGNTDTQYF
TRBD2	few	TRBV19	TRBJ2-1	TGTGCCAGTAGTATATCAATAGCGGGAGGGTTCTACAATGAGCAGTTCTTC	CASSISIAGGFYNEQFF